This T cell receptor (beta chain) was documented in a study of blood T cell repertoires in COVID-19. Across the study: T cells, B-cell-depleted T cells, or PBMCs provided the cDNA or gDNA that served as material.

The data were produced by immunoSEQ multiplex PCR, yet TCRdb's version contains in-frame clones alone and is incomplete. Of roughly 300,000 clones in the sample, 90% were seen once. Germline V gene lookup returns CDR1 MNHEY and CDR2 SVGAGI. The CDR3 length is 14 residues. Trimming at V came to 0 bases and at J to 5 bases, leaving 1 base not matched to a gene. The clonotype comes from a woman between 25 and 40 years old with COVID-19, enrolled during active disease. The gene calls are TRBV6-5 and TRBJ2-4, with 7 nucleotides matching TRBD1. The material sequenced was peripheral blood. The CDR3 DNA sequence: TGTGCCAGCAGTTACTCCGGGACAGAAAACATTCAGTACTTC. Encoded protein: CASSYSGTENIQYF.